This T cell receptor beta chain is drawn from a study of lymphopenia after photon versus proton radiotherapy. Overall study results and limits: Better survival with proton therapy was suggested as possible, not demonstrated. Relative stability marked proton patients; photon patients lost diversity and naive cells. After the lymphocyte nadir, photon-treated repertoires showed oligoclonal expansion, especially of CD8+ Temra cells.

This clone appeared a single time. Its cognate antigen is unknown. Between the trimmed V and J ends, which lost 6 bases and 4 bases, there was a span of 18 bases. Germline V lookup: CDR1 MDHEN, CDR2 SYDVKM. The CDR3 sequence is 15 residues long. Clones were sequenced by immunoSEQ multiplex PCR, and TCRdb holds only the in-frame ones, with some missing. The sample carries roughly 49,000 clones, roughly 90% recorded once. This specimen was peripheral blood, taken from a patient treated with photon-based radiotherapy. V and J are TRBV28 and TRBJ1-1, with a tentative D call TRBD1 (6 bases). The source is a woman aged 40 to 55 with cholangiocarcinoma. The CDR3, as DNA: TGTGCCAGCAGGGAAACTACAGGGACGGGCACTGAAGCTTTCTTT. This encodes CASRETTGTGTEAFF.